This T cell receptor (beta chain) emerged from a study of monozygotic twins with inflammatory bowel disease. The CDR3 totals 12 residues. Germline V CDR1 and CDR2: SGHRS, YFSETQ. Addition of UMIs with a 6-nucleotide sample barcode was achieved by template switching. With the 5' RACE reads reprocessed, TCRdb shows one record per CDR3 protein and no DNA. This repertoire comprises approximately 420,000 distinct CDR3 sequences; its ten largest clones make up under 3%. For every donor, one blood sample of 2.5 ml was drawn. The sequenced material came from blood. The chain combines TRBV5-1 with TRBJ2-7. This TCR derives from a human donor with ulcerative colitis or Crohn's disease, or a healthy co-twin of an affected twin (not recorded which). The CDR3 protein is CASSIGAYEQYF.